This note documents a single TCR beta chain sequence. Sequencing used immunoSEQ v3.0 at survey level. Profiled with immunoSEQ multiplex PCR; TCRdb holds only in-frame clones, not every one. The sample shows about 42,000 clones, roughly nine tenths of them seen only once. The data were obtained in a study of long-term antiretroviral therapy in people with HIV. The CDR3 length is 14 residues. Germline V gives CDR1 SGHAT, CDR2 FQNNGV. V was clipped by 4 bases and J by 6 bases, with 12 bases between them. The sequences come from unsorted PBMCs, collected 0.1 years before starting antiretroviral therapy. V is TRBV11-2 and J is TRBJ2-2, with D possibly TRBD2 on 6 matching bases. This TCR derives from a woman aged 45 to 65 with HIV. CDR3 residues: CASSSGARPGELFF. DNA of the CDR3: TGTGCCAGCAGCTCGGGAGCCAGGCCCGGGGAGCTGTTTTTT.